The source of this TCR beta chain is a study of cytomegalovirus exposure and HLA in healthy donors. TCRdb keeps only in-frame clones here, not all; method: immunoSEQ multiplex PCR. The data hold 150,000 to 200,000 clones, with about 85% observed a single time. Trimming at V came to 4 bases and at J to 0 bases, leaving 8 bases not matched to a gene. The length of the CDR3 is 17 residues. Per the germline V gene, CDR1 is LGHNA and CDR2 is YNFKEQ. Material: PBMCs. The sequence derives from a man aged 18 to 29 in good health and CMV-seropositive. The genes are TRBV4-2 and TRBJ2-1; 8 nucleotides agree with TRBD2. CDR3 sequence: CASSLGAGGDSYNEQFF. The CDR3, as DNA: TGTGCCAGCAGCCTTGGGGCGGGAGGAGACTCCTACAATGAGCAGTTCTTC.